This TCR beta chain was found in a study of blood T cell repertoires in COVID-19. The overall study: T cells, B-cell-depleted T cells, or PBMCs provided the cDNA or gDNA that served as material.

V was clipped by 6 bases and J by 0 bases, with 8 bases between them. Germline V gene data show CDR1 as SGHVS and CDR2 as FQNEAQ. The CDR3 extends over 13 amino acids. How the authors handled the data: Quantification of nucleated cells was approximated via reference gene primer amplification. This table comes from immunoSEQ multiplex PCR, and its TCRdb copy is limited to in-frame clones, with some not included. The V and J calls and the clone size are those of that table, but D and trimming were determined from the DNA. The top ten clones hold less than 3.5% of a sample with a few hundred thousand clones, around 92% of them seen once. No more than 2 weeks before study entry, exposed participants had met a case of COVID-19.

The sequenced sample was PBMCs or T cells enriched from blood (not recorded which). V usage is TRBV7-8 and J usage is TRBJ1-1; D is uncertain. The receptor was isolated from a woman in her fifties or sixties who had been exposed to COVID-19. The CDR3 nucleotides are TGTGCCAGCAGTATAACAATGAACACTGAAGCTTTCTTT. The encoded protein is CASSITMNTEAFF.